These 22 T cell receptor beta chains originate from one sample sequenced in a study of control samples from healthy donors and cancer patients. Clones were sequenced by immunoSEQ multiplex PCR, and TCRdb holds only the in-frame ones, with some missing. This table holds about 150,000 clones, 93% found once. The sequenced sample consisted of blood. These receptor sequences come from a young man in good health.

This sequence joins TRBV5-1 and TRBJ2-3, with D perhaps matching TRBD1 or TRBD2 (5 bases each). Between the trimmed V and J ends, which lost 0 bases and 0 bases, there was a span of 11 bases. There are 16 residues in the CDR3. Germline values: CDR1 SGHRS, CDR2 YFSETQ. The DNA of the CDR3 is TGCGCCAGCAGCTTGGGGGGGAGAGTTAGCACAGATACGCAGTATTTT. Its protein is CASSLGGRVSTDTQYF.

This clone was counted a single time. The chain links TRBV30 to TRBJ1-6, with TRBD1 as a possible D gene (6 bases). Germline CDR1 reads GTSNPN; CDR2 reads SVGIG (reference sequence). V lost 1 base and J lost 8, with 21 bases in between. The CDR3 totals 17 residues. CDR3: CAWSDRDTASFDSPLHF. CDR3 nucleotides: TGTGCCTGGAGTGACCGGGACACCGCGAGTTTCGATTCACCCCTCCACTTT.

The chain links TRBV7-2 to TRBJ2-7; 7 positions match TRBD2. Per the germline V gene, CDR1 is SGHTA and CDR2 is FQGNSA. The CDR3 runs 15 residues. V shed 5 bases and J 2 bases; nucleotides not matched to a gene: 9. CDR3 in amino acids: CASSQLPGLTYEQYF. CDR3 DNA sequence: TGTGCCAGCAGCCAACTTCCGGGACTAACCTACGAGCAGTACTTC.

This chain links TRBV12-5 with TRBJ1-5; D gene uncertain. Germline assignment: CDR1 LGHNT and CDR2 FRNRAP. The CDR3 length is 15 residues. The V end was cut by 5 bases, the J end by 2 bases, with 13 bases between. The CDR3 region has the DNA TGTGCTAGTGGTAGCGACCAGGTTGGCAATCAGCCCCAGCATTTT. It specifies CASGSDQVGNQPQHF. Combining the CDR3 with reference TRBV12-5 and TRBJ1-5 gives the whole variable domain DARVTQTPRHKVTEMGQEVTMRCQPILGHNTVFWYRQTMMQGLELLAYFRNRAPLDDSGMPKDRFSAEMPDATLATLKIQPSEPRDSAVYFCASGSDQVGNQPQHFGDGTRLSIL.

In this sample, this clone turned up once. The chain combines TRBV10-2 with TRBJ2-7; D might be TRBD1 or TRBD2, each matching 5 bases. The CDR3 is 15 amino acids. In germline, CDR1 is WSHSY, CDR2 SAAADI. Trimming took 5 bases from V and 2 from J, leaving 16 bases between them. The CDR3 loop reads CASSWEQGSAYEQYF. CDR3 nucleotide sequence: TGCGCCAGCAGTTGGGAGCAGGGTAGCGCCTACGAGCAGTACTTC.

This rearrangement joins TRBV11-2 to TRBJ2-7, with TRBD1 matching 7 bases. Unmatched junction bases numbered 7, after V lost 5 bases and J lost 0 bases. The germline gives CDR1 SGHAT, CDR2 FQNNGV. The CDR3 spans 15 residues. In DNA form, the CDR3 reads TGTGCCAGCAGCAGAGGGACAGAGAGCTCCTACGAGCAGTACTTC. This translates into CASSRGTESSYEQYF.

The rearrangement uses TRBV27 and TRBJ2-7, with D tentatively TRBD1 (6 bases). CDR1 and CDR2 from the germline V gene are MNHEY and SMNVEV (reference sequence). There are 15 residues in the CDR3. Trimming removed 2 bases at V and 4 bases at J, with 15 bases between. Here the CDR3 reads CASSLRGTPEYEQYF. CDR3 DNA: TGTGCCAGCAGTTTAAGAGGGACACCCGAGTACGAGCAGTACTTC.

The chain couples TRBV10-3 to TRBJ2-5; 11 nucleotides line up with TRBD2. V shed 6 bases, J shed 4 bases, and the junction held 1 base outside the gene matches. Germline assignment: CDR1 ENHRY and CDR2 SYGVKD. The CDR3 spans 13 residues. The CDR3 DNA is TGTGCCATCAGAGGGACTAGCGGAGAGACCCAGTACTTC. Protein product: CAIRGTSGETQYF.

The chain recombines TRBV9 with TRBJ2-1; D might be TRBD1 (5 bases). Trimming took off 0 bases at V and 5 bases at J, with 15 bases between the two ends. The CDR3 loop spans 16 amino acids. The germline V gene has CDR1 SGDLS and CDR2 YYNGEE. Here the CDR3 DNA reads TGTGCCAGCAGCGTAGCTTCCGGATACAGGAACAATGAGCAGTTCTTC. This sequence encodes CASSVASGYRNNEQFF.

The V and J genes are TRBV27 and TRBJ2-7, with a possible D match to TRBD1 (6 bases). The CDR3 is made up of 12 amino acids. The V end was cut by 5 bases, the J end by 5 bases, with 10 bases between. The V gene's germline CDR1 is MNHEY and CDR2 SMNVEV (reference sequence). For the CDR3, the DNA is TGTGCCAGCAGTCATAGGGGGAACGAGCAGTACTTC. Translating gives CASSHRGNEQYF.

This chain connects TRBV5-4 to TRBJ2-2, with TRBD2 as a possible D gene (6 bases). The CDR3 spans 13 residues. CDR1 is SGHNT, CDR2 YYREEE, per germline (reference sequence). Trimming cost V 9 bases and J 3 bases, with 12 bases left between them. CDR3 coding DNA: TGTGCCACCAGACTAGTAGACACCGGGGAGCTGTTTTTT. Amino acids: CATRLVDTGELFF.

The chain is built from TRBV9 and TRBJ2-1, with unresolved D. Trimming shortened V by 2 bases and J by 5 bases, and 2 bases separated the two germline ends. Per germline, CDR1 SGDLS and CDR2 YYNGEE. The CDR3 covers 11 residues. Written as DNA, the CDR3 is TGTGCCAGCAGCGTTAACAATGAGCAGTTCTTC. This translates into CASSVNNEQFF.

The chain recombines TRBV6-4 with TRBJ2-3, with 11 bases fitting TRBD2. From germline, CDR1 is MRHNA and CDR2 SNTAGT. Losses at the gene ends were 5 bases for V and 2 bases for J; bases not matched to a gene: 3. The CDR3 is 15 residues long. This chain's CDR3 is CASSTSGSYTDTQYF. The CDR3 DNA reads TGTGCCAGCAGTACTAGCGGGAGTTACACAGATACGCAGTATTTT.

The DNA for the CDR3 is TGCGCCAGCAGCGCGACCCGGGGAGTTGAAGCTTTCTTT. The encoded protein is CASSATRGVEAFF. The chain couples TRBV4-3 to TRBJ1-1, with D unresolved. The CDR3 totals 13 residues. Per germline, CDR1 LGHNA and CDR2 YSLEER. Between the trimmed V and J ends, which lost 5 bases and 7 bases, there was a span of 14 bases.

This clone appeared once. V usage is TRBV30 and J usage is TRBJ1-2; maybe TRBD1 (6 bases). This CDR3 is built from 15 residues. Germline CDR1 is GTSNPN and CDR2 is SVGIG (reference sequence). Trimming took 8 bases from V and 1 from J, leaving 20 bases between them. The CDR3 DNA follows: TGTGCCGGATTTAGCCAGGACAGATTTAACTATGGCTACACCTTC. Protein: CAGFSQDRFNYGYTF.

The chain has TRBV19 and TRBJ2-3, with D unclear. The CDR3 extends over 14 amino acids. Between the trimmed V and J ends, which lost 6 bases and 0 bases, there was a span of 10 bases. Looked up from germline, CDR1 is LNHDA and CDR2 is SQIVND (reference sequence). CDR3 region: CASRNDPSTDTQYF. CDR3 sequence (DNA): TGTGCCAGTAGGAATGACCCTAGCACAGATACGCAGTATTTT. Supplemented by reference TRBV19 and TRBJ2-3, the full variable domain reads DGGITQSPKYLFRKEGQNVTLSCEQNLNHDAMYWYRQDPGQGLRLIYYSQIVNDFQKGDIAEGYSVSREKKESFPLTVTSAQKNPTAFYLCASRNDPSTDTQYFGPGTRLTVL.

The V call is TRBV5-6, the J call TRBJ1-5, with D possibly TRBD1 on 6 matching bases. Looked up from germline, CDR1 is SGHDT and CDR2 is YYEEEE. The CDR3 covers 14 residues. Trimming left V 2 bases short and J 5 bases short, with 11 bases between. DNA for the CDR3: TGTGCCAGCAGCTTCAGGGGACGGGATCAGCCCCAGCATTTT. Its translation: CASSFRGRDQPQHF.

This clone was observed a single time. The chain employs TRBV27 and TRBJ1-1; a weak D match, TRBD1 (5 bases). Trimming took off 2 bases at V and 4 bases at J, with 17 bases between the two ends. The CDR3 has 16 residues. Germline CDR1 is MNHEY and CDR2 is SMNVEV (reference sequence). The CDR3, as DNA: TGTGCCAGCAGTTTAAATCTCTTGGGAAGGGGCACTGAAGCTTTCTTT. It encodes CASSLNLLGRGTEAFF.

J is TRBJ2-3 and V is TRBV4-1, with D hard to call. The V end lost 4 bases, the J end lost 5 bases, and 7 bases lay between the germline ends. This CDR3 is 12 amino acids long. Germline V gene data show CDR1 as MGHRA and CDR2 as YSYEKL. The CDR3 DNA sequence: TGCGCCAGCAGCCTGCCGGAAGATACGCAGTATTTT. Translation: CASSLPEDTQYF.

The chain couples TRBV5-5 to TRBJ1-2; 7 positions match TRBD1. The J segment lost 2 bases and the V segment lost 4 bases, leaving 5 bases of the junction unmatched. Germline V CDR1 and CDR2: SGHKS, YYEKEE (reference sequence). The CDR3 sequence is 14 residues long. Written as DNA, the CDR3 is TGTGCCAGCAGCCCCAGGGGGTTCAACTATGGCTACACCTTC. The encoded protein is CASSPRGFNYGYTF. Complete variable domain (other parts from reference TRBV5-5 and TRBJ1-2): DAGVTQSPTHLIKTRGQQVTLRCSPISGHKSVSWYQQVLGQGPQFIFQYYEKEERGRGNFPDRFSARQFPNYSSELNVNALLLGDSALYLCASSPRGFNYGYTFGSGTRLTVV.

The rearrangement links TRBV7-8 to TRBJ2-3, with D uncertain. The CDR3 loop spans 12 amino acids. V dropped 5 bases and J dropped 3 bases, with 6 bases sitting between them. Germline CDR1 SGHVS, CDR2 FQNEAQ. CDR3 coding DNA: TGTGCCAGCAGCCTAGGGACAGATACGCAGTATTTT. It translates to CASSLGTDTQYF.

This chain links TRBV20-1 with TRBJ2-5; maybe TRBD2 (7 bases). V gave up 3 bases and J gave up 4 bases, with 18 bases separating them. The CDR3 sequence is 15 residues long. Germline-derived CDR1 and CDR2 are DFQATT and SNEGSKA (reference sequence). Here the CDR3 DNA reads TGCAGTGCTAGTTGGATGGCGGGGGCGGGAGAGACCCAGTACTTC. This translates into CSASWMAGAGETQYF.